Following are 17 T cell receptor beta chains from one sample sequenced in a study of coeliac disease (dated by TCRdb to between 2022 and 2023). Their antigens are not known. Library preparation employed the immunoSEQ multiplex PCR assay. The table comes from immuneACCESS by way of TCRdb, which keeps in-frame sequences with V and J called. Part of the clones is missing from these tables; in studies checked, under half for an unresolved V gene and the rest for unknown reasons. Recorded for this sample are 7,200 or so clones; 60% to 70% of them occurred a single time. The ten biggest clones cover about 4.1% of the sample. What the study reported, not specific to this receptor: Active coeliac intraepithelial and lamina propria samples had lower TRB and TRG repertoire clonality than controls, suggesting that diverse T cells were recruited.

The sample taken for sequencing was lamina propria lymphocytes from the gut. Read against the paper, the sample's cell subset or site label means: lamina propria cell (LPC) fraction of small intestinal biopsy. These receptors all come from a woman aged 18 to 35 with active celiac disease.

Within the sample, this clone is large. The V gene is TRBV2, the J gene TRBJ2-5; 9 bases align to TRBD2. The germline V gene encodes CDR1 SNHLY and CDR2 FYNNEI. CDR3 length equals 18 residues. J lost 1 base, V lost 6 bases, and 15 bases had no gene match. The DNA of the CDR3 is TGTGCCAGCAGCCGACTTCGAGGAGCGGGAGGCACCCAAGAGACCCAGTACTTC. Protein: CASSRLRGAGGTQETQYF.

This clone was counted only a few times. CDR3 sequence (DNA): TGCGCCAGCAGCTTGGCTGCGGCGGGAGCCTACTACGAGCAGTACTTC. Translation gives CASSLAAAGAYYEQYF. The V call is TRBV5-1, the J call TRBJ2-7; 7 nucleotides line up with TRBD2. The V segment lost 0 bases and the J segment 3 bases; nucleotides outside the gene matches: 9. Germline V CDR1 and CDR2: SGHRS, YFSETQ. This CDR3 contains 16 residues.

This clone was counted a single time. The chain employs TRBV7-9 and TRBJ1-5, with D possibly matching TRBD1 (6 bases). V was trimmed by 5 bases and J by 6 bases, leaving 23 bases between them. The CDR3 extends over 17 amino acids. The germline CDR1 and CDR2 sequences are SEHNR and FQNEAQ (reference sequence). CDR3 amino acids: CASSTMEEGHRAQPQHF. The CDR3 DNA is TGTGCCAGCAGCACGATGGAAGAGGGGCACAGGGCTCAGCCCCAGCATTTT.

This clone has a handful of counts. This chain joins TRBV11-2 and TRBJ1-1; no definite D call. Germline values: CDR1 SGHAT, CDR2 FQNNGV. Deletions cut 0 bases from V and 1 base from J, with 3 bases between. CDR3 size: 13 residues. In DNA, the CDR3 is TGTGCCAGCAGCTTAGATAGGAACACTGAAGCTTTCTTT. Protein product: CASSLDRNTEAFF.

The CDR3 nucleotides read TGTGCCAGCTCACCACCGGGACTTCCCGAGCAGTACTTC. Amino acid sequence: CASSPPGLPEQYF. The J gene is TRBJ2-7, the V gene TRBV18, with D maybe TRBD2 (6 bases). CDR3 length: 13 residues. Germline CDR1 is KGHSH and CDR2 is LQKENI. Trimming cost V 0 bases and J 6 bases, with 9 bases left between them.

CDR3 region: CASSLEQYQPQHF. DNA for the CDR3: TGTGCCAGCAGCTTGGAACAGTATCAGCCCCAGCATTTT. The rearrangement uses TRBV7-9 and TRBJ1-5; D ambiguous. The CDR3 loop spans 13 amino acids. CDR1 and CDR2 from the germline V gene are SEHNR and FQNEAQ (reference sequence). Trimming removed 3 bases from V and 5 bases from J, with 8 bases in between.

The sample holds one count of this clone. The CDR3 loop reads CATTSGQGADTGELFF. In DNA form, the CDR3 reads TGCGCCACCACGTCGGGACAGGGGGCAGACACCGGGGAGCTGTTTTTT. The chain is built from TRBV10-1 and TRBJ2-2; TRBD1 matches at 12 bases. The trim removed 10 bases at V and 3 bases at J, leaving 9 bases unmatched. The CDR3 sequence is 16 residues long. Germline lookup yields CDR1 WNHNN and CDR2 SYGVQD (reference sequence).

This chain connects TRBV2 to TRBJ2-1; 9 bases are a match to TRBD2. Unmatched junction bases numbered 10, after V lost 5 bases and J lost 5 bases. This CDR3 has 16 residues. Per the germline V gene, CDR1 is SNHLY and CDR2 is FYNNEI. CDR3 amino acids: CASSRTREGLDNEQFF. As DNA, the CDR3 is TGTGCCAGCAGTCGCACGCGGGAGGGCCTCGACAATGAGCAGTTCTTC.

The V call is TRBV19, the J call TRBJ1-2, with 10 bases lining up with TRBD1. The CDR3 is 12 residues long. Germline CDR1 LNHDA, CDR2 SQIVND (reference sequence). V gave up 8 bases and J gave up 5 bases; unmatched junction bases: 2. CDR3 sequence reads: CASAGQGYGYTF. DNA for the CDR3: TGTGCCAGTGCGGGACAGGGGTATGGCTACACCTTC.

This chain links TRBV7-7 with TRBJ2-7; possibly TRBD2 for D (5 bases). This CDR3 is 15 amino acids long. V was cut by 2 bases and J by 6 bases, with 17 bases left in between. Germline V gene sequence: CDR1 SSHAT, CDR2 FNYEAQ (reference sequence). CDR3 residues: CASSLLIGPSSEQYF. The CDR3 DNA follows: TGTGCCAGCAGCTTATTGATTGGTCCTAGCAGCGAGCAGTACTTC.

The chain links TRBV7-9 to TRBJ1-2, with no clear D. Trimming cost V 1 base and J 6 bases, with 12 bases left between them. Germline V gene lookup returns CDR1 SEHNR and CDR2 FQNEAQ (reference sequence). The CDR3 covers 14 residues. CDR3 DNA: TGTGCCAGCAGCTTAGTTCGGGAAACGGATGGCTACACCTTC. Translating gives CASSLVRETDGYTF.

V usage is TRBV7-9 and J usage is TRBJ2-7; D might be TRBD2 (5 bases). This CDR3 has 11 amino acids. The germline V gene has CDR1 SEHNR and CDR2 FQNEAQ (reference sequence). V lost 11 bases and J lost 3, with 11 bases in between. CDR3 residues: CAVGLRYEQYF. The CDR3 nucleotides read TGTGCCGTCGGACTCCGCTACGAGCAGTACTTC.

This clone has only a few counts. The gene calls are TRBV5-6 and TRBJ2-5; D is unresolved. Trimming stripped 0 bases from V and 5 bases from J, with 11 bases between. The CDR3 sequence is 14 residues long. The V gene's germline CDR1 is SGHDT and CDR2 YYEEEE. The CDR3 DNA reads TGTGCCAGCAGCTTGGTCGTCGGGTTTGAGACCCAGTACTTC. It translates to CASSLVVGFETQYF.

The chain joins TRBV1 to TRBJ1-3; TRBD1, the table's D call, lacks a check against the DNA. TRBV1 is recorded as a pseudogene. This CDR3 has 14 amino acids. The CDR3 DNA is TGCACCAGCAGCCGACAGGTCTCTGGAAACACCATATATTTT. Its protein product is CTSSRQVSGNTIYF.

V and J are TRBV18 and TRBJ1-2; 8 nucleotides align to TRBD1. V was pared by 3 bases and J by 3 bases, with 3 bases of the junction left unmatched. This CDR3 has 14 amino acids. CDR1 is KGHSH, CDR2 LQKENI, per germline. DNA of the CDR3: TGTGCCAGCTCACCTGCGACAGGGGACTATGGCTACACCTTC. Amino acids: CASSPATGDYGYTF. The whole variable domain, remainder taken from reference TRBV18 and TRBJ1-2, is NAGVMQNPRHLVRRRGQEARLRCSPMKGHSHVYWYRQLPEEGLKFMVYLQKENIIDESGMPKERFSAEFPKEGPSILRIQQVVRGDSAAYFCASSPATGDYGYTFGSGTRLTVV.

V usage is TRBV18 and J usage is TRBJ2-2; 11 bases match TRBD1. Trimming removed 9 bases from V and 1 base from J; junction bases left unmatched: 10. Germline CDR1 KGHSH, CDR2 LQKENI. The CDR3 spans 17 residues. CDR3 sequence (DNA): TGTGCCAGTCACGGACAGGGGGCTCTTAAGAACACCGGGGAGCTGTTTTTT. This translates into CASHGQGALKNTGELFF.

The gene calls are TRBV9 and TRBJ1-1, with D perhaps matching TRBD1 (5 bases). With 2 bases removed from V and 0 bases from J, the gap between germline ends came to 11 bases. Germline values: CDR1 SGDLS, CDR2 YYNGEE. The CDR3 covers 15 residues. The DNA of the CDR3 is TGTGCCAGCAGCGTGACGACAGAGATGAACACTGAAGCTTTCTTT. Protein product: CASSVTTEMNTEAFF.